This TCR beta chain derives from a study of blood T cell repertoires in COVID-19. This clone was found a few times. Measured with immunoSEQ multiplex PCR; TCRdb has only the in-frame clones, and not every one. The sample has some 150,000 clones, just over 85% seen once. The germline gives CDR1 GTSNPN, CDR2 SVGIG (reference sequence). The ends were cut back, 1 base at V and 11 bases at J, with 14 bases in the middle. This CDR3 comprises 12 residues. The receptor comes from a woman aged 60-75 years with acute or convalescent COVID-19. The sample comprised peripheral blood. The V call is TRBV30, the J call TRBJ1-1; unclear D gene. DNA for the CDR3: TGTGCCTGGAGTGAAATAAGAGTTCGGGCTTTCTTT. Translation: CAWSEIRVRAFF.